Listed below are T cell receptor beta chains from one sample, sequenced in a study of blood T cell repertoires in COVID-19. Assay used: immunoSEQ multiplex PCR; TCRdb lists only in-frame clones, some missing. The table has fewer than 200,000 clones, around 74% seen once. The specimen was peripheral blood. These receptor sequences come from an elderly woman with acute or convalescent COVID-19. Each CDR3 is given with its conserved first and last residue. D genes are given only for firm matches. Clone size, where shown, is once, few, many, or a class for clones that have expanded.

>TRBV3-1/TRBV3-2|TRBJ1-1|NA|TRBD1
CASSQERTGVGNTEAFF
TGTGCCAGCAGCCAAGAGAGGACAGGGGTTGGGAACACTGAAGCTTTCTTT
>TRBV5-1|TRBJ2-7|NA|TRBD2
CASSSAPGLAGTYEQYF
TGCGCCAGCAGCTCCGCGCCGGGACTAGCGGGGACCTACGAGCAGTACTTC
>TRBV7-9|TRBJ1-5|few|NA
CASSLVALGGNNQPQHF
TGTGCCAGCAGCTTAGTCGCGTTGGGAGGGAACAATCAGCCCCAGCATTTT
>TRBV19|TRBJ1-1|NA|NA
CASSLLDSLNTEAFF
TGTGCCAGTAGCCTCCTGGACAGTTTGAACACTGAAGCTTTCTTT
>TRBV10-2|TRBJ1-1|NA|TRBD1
CASNGQGIEAFF
TGCGCCAGCAATGGACAGGGGATTGAAGCTTTCTTT
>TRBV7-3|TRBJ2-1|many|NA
CASSVEGPPLAGAQFF
TGTGCCAGCAGCGTTGAGGGTCCTCCCTTGGCTGGTGCGCAGTTCTTC
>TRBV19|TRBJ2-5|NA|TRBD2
CASSISGTNQETQYF
TGTGCCAGTAGTATATCTGGGACTAACCAAGAGACCCAGTACTTC
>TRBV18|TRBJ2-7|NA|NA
CASSLYKEGYEQYF
TGTGCCAGCTCACTGTACAAGGAGGGCTACGAGCAGTACTTC
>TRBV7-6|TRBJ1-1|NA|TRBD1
CASRGTGATEAFF
TGTGCCAGCAGAGGGACAGGAGCCACTGAAGCTTTCTTT
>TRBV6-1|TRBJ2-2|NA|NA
CASSVVGGLNTGELFF
TGTGCCAGCAGTGTAGTTGGGGGGTTGAACACCGGGGAGCTGTTTTTT
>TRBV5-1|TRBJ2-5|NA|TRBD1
CASSSRITGGDETQYF
TGCGCCAGCAGCTCGAGAATTACAGGGGGCGACGAGACCCAGTACTTC
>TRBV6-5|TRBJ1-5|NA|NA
CASSLDSNSNQPQHF
TGTGCCAGCAGTTTAGACAGTAATAGCAATCAGCCCCAGCATTTT
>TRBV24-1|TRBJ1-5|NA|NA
CATSDPQGDSNQPQHF
TGTGCCACCAGTGATCCACAGGGAGATAGCAATCAGCCCCAGCATTTT
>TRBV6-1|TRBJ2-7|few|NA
CASSDGEFAYEQYF
TGTGCCAGCAGTGACGGGGAGTTCGCCTACGAGCAGTACTTC
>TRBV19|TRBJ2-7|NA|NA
CASSRGQEREQYF
TGTGCCAGTAGTAGGGGGCAAGAAAGGGAGCAGTACTTC
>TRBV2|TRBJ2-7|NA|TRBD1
CASRRTGAYEQYF
TGTGCCAGCAGAAGGACAGGGGCCTACGAGCAGTACTTC
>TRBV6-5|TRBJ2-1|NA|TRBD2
CASRVSPGLAFF
TGTGCCAGCAGGGTTTCCCCGGGACTAGCATTCTTC
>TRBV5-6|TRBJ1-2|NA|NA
CASSWTLASYGYTF
TGTGCCAGCAGCTGGACCCTAGCCTCCTATGGCTACACCTTC
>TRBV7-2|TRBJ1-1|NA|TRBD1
CASSRRQGPNTEAFF
TGTGCCAGCAGCCGGAGACAGGGCCCGAACACTGAAGCTTTCTTT
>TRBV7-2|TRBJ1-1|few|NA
CASSRNRDKRAEAFF
TGTGCCAGCAGCCGGAACAGGGACAAGAGGGCTGAAGCTTTCTTT
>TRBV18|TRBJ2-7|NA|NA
CASSSGQYEQYF
TGTGCCAGCTCATCCGGACAGTACGAGCAGTACTTC
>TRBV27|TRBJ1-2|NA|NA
CASSALQGTNGYTF
TGTGCCAGCAGTGCATTACAGGGTACGAATGGCTACACCTTC
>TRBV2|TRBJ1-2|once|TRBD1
CASSGQGNYGYTF
TGTGCCAGCAGCGGACAGGGTAACTATGGCTACACCTTC
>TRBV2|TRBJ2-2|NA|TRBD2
CASKTSGTNTGELFF
TGTGCCAGCAAGACTAGCGGGACGAACACCGGGGAGCTGTTTTTT
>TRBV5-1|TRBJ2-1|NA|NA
CASSLVAGANNEQFF
TGCGCCAGCAGCTTGGTTGCAGGGGCCAATAATGAGCAGTTCTTC